These T cell receptor beta chains were read from a single sample in a study of blood T cells in healthy people across ages. One entry per CDR3 protein, called by TCRdb with MiXCR from the 5' RACE reads. The sample comprises 450,000 to 700,000 distinct CDR3 sequences, approximately 27% of which are singletons, and less than 20% rests with the top ten. Sequenced material: blood. The receptors shown here come from a woman between 65 and 79 years old in good health. Both conserved end residues are part of each CDR3.

>-|TRBV12-3/TRBV12-4|12
CASSLSVGGQFF
>TRBJ1-1|TRBV20-1|12
CSAPRQGVKAFF
>-|TRBV11-3|16
CASSQAGTGLSYEQYF
>TRBJ2-1|TRBV25-1|12
CASSEYGDEQFF
>TRBJ1-1|TRBV6-5|15
CASSYSWGQLTEAFF
>TRBJ1-1|TRBV6-2/TRBV6-3|13
CASSSSTVIRPFF
>TRBJ1-2|TRBV5-1|14
CASSLGGGAYGYTF
>TRBJ1-1|TRBV7-3|17
CASNNGGAGGKNTEAFF
>TRBJ1-3|TRBV4-1|15
CASTRTGGIENTIYF
>TRBJ2-1|TRBV27|16
CASSPLKGSSYNERFF
>TRBJ2-2|TRBV12-3/TRBV12-4|16
CASSKRGTTNTGELFF
>TRBJ2-3|TRBV7-6|15
CASTLAGGAGDTQYF
>TRBJ2-7|TRBV3-1|13
CASSRAGSYEQYF
>TRBJ1-1|TRBV4-2|13
CASRGGRETEAFF
>TRBJ1-4|TRBV7-2|13
CASRAATNEKLFF
>TRBJ1-4|TRBV12-3/TRBV12-4|14
CASSSGQGWEKLFF
>TRBJ1-2|TRBV20-1|15
CSARVAGQTNYGYTF
>TRBJ1-3|TRBV6-5|14
CASRKQGTGNTIYF
>TRBJ2-5|TRBV20-1|11
CSAVGGETQYF
>-|TRBV10-3|11
CATGGWDEQYF
>TRBJ2-5|TRBV9|16
CASSVGSLAFQETQYF
>TRBJ2-7|TRBV20-1|14
CSARANPSSYEQYF
>-|TRBV7-9|13
CASRRTGGHEQYF
>TRBJ1-3|TRBV28|15
CASSLLGSRGNTIYF
>TRBJ2-7|TRBV4-3|18
CASSQARMGAGVSYEQYF
>TRBJ1-2|TRBV10-3|12
CAIRDRNYGYTF
>TRBJ2-2|TRBV7-3|13
CASSFGGGGELFF
>TRBJ1-2|TRBV4-3|13
CASSQERGSGYTF
>TRBJ2-7|TRBV6-2/TRBV6-3|15
CASSYNRPPSYEQYF
>TRBJ1-2|TRBV5-1|13
CASSAGGDVRYTF
>TRBJ2-7|TRBV29-1|13
CSVGLDTSYEQYF
>TRBJ2-7|TRBV2|15
CASSEQRTGSYEQYF
>TRBJ2-1|TRBV4-2|14
CASSGGTGHNEQFF
>-|TRBV6-6|15
CASTDSGGKTYEQYF
>TRBJ1-2|TRBV4-2|11
CASSQTIGYTF
>TRBJ2-5|TRBV5-1|15
CASSFQGQGGETQYF
>TRBJ2-3|TRBV20-1|13
CSAGQGEADTQYF
>TRBJ1-1|TRBV7-9|13
CASSPAGVLPAFF
>TRBJ2-5|TRBV10-3|14
CAIRGTSGEETQYF
>TRBJ1-2|TRBV20-1|16
CSAQRSSQRRSYGYTF
>TRBJ2-2|TRBV6-2/TRBV6-3|16
CASNHWLVRNTGELFF
>-|TRBV7-2|14
CASSFPGQTYEQYF
>TRBJ2-5|TRBV9|16
CASSVAAGSAQETQYF
>TRBJ1-2|TRBV5-1|15
CASSPQGARVNGYTF
>TRBJ1-1|TRBV6-6|14
CASSREEGRTEAFF